This T cell receptor beta chain appears in the sequencing data of a study of blood T cell repertoires in COVID-19. On the study more broadly: PBMCs, B-cell-depleted T cells, or T cells provided the cDNA or gDNA that made up the material.

Produced via immunoSEQ multiplex PCR; TCRdb's table is partial and in-frame only. The repertoire holds about 260,000 clones, with approximately 90% as singletons. Participants' reported clinical history set cohort assignment. Two consecutive negative NP/OP PCR tests, clearance, or resolved symptoms defined Cohort 3 recovery. This clone was seen only a few times. Germline loops: CDR1 MNHNS, CDR2 SASEGT. V was pared by 3 bases and J by 0 bases, with 12 bases between. The CDR3 runs to 15 residues. The genes are TRBV6-1 and TRBJ2-7; the D gene is possibly TRBD1 (5 bases). Input material: PBMCs or T cells enriched from blood (not recorded which). The sequence was obtained from a woman in her fifties or sixties who had recovered from COVID-19. The CDR3 loop reads CASSEGPHPSYEQYF. The CDR3 DNA is TGTGCCAGCAGTGAGGGGCCCCACCCCTCCTACGAGCAGTACTTC.